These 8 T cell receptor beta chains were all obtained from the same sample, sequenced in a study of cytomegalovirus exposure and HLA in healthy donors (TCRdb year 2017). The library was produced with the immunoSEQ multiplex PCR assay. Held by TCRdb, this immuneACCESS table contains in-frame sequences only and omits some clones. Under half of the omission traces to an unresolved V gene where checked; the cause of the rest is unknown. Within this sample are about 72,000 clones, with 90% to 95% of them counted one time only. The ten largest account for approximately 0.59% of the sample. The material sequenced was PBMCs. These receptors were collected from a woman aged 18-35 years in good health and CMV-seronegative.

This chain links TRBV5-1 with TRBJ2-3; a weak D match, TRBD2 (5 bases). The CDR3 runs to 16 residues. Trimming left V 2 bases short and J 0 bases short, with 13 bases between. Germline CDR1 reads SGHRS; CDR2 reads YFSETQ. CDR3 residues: CASSFQRGLSTDTQYF. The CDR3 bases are TGCGCCAGCAGCTTTCAACGGGGTCTGAGCACAGATACGCAGTATTTT.

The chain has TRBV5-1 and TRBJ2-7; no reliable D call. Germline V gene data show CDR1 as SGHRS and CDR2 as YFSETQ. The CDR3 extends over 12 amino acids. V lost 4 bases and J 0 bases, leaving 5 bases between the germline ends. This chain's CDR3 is CASSLSSYEQYF. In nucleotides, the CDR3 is TGCGCCAGCAGCCTCAGCTCCTACGAGCAGTACTTC.

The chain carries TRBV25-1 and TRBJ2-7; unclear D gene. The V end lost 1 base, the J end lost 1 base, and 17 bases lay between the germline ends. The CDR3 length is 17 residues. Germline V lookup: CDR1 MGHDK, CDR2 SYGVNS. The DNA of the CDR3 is TGTGCCAGCAGTGAATTCAGCGTGGCAAAAAAGTCCTACGAGCAGTACTTC. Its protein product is CASSEFSVAKKSYEQYF.

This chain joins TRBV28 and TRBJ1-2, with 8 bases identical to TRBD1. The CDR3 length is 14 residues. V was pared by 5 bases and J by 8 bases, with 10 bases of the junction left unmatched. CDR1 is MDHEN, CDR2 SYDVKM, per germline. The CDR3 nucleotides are TGTGCCAGCAGTGGGGACAGGCGGGTTCGGGGCTACACCTTC. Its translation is CASSGDRRVRGYTF.

For the CDR3, the DNA is TGTGCCTGGACACAGGGTGAGGCGAATACGCAGTATTTT. This encodes CAWTQGEANTQYF. The chain carries TRBV30 and TRBJ2-3; D is perhaps TRBD1 (6 bases). V was trimmed by 4 bases and J by 7 bases, leaving 15 bases between them. This CDR3 spans 13 amino acids. CDR1 and CDR2 (germline): GTSNPN, SVGIG (reference sequence).

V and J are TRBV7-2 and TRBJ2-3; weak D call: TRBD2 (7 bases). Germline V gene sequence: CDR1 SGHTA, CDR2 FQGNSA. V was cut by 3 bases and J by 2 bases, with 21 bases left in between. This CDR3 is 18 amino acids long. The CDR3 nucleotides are TGTGCCAGCAGCTTTTTCGAAGGGGGGGGCGGCCCCACAGATACGCAGTATTTT. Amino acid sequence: CASSFFEGGGGPTDTQYF.

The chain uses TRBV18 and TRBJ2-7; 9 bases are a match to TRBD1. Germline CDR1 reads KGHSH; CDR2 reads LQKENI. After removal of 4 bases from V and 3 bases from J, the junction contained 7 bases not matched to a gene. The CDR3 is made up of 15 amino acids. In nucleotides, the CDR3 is TGTGCCAGCTCACTTGGACAGGGGTCGTACTACGAGCAGTACTTC. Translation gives CASSLGQGSYYEQYF.

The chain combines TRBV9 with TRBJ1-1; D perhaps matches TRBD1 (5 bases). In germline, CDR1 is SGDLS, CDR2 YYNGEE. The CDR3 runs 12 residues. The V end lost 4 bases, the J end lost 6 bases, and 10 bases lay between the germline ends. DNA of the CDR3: TGTGCCAGCAGCCTTGGGGGGTCTGAAGCTTTCTTT. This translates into CASSLGGSEAFF.